The 7 T cell receptor beta chains below come from one sample, sequenced in a study of graft-versus-host responses after intestinal transplantation. Their antigens remain unidentified. Method: immunoSEQ multiplex PCR; TCRdb's copy keeps in-frame clones and lacks some. The sample shows some 95,000 clones, 91% of them seen only once. The specimen was unstimulated CD8+ T cells sorted from spleen or lymph node cells, collected before intestinal transplant. Receptors were obtained from a human donor who received an intestinal transplant.

This chain links TRBV7-6 with TRBJ2-3; D not certain. The CDR3 runs to 13 residues. Trimming left V 6 bases short and J 8 bases short, with 15 bases between. The germline CDR1 and CDR2 sequences are SGHVS and FNYEAQ. DNA for the CDR3: TGTGCCAGCAGTCTTTCACCCAGTGGTACGCAGTATTTT. Protein sequence: CASSLSPSGTQYF.

The V call is TRBV21-1, the J call TRBJ1-1; the tabulated D call, TRBD1, remains unverified against the DNA. TRBV21-1 represents a pseudogene. This CDR3 is 14 amino acids long. The CDR3: CASSNGTGNAEAFF. CDR3 DNA sequence: TGTGCCAGCAGCAACGGGACAGGGAATGCTGAAGCTTTCTTT.

This CDR3 reads CASSPDREGDTQYF. For the CDR3, the DNA is TGCGCCAGCAGCCCTGACAGGGAAGGGGATACGCAGTATTTT. The V call is TRBV5-1, the J call TRBJ2-3; 7 bases match TRBD1. The CDR3 loop spans 14 amino acids. V lost 4 bases to trimming and J lost 6 bases; unmatched junction nucleotides: 8. The germline V gene encodes CDR1 SGHRS and CDR2 YFSETQ.

The gene calls are TRBV6-1 and TRBJ1-1; 9 bases align to TRBD1. This CDR3 is 15 amino acids long. The V gene end was trimmed by 3 bases and the J gene end by 0 bases; junction bases not matched to a gene: 2. Looked up from germline, CDR1 is MNHNS and CDR2 is SASEGT. CDR3 sequence reads: CASSDGQGMNTEAFF. The CDR3 nucleotides are TGTGCCAGCAGTGACGGACAGGGGATGAACACTGAAGCTTTCTTT.

This clone was detected once. The chain uses TRBV4-1 and TRBJ1-2; D may be TRBD1 (6 bases). The CDR3 contains 15 residues. From germline, CDR1 is MGHRA and CDR2 YSYEKL. Trimming took off 2 bases at V and 8 bases at J, with 18 bases between the two ends. This CDR3 is CASSQSLDTGSGYTF. The CDR3 DNA sequence: TGCGCCAGCAGCCAATCCCTTGACACAGGGTCGGGCTACACCTTC.

The chain combines TRBV19 with TRBJ2-5; 9 bases match TRBD1. The CDR3 has 15 amino acids. CDR1 is LNHDA and CDR2 is SQIVND in the germline V gene (reference sequence). The ends lost 3 bases at V and 1 base at J; junction bases unmatched: 3. CDR3 sequence: CASSIRTGAQETQYF. The CDR3 DNA sequence: TGTGCCAGTAGTATCCGGACAGGGGCCCAAGAGACCCAGTACTTC.

The chain joins TRBV28 to TRBJ2-3, with 16 positions matching TRBD2. V lost 4 bases, J lost 1 base, and 5 bases stayed unmatched. This CDR3 region has 18 residues. Germline V lookup: CDR1 MDHEN, CDR2 SYDVKM. The CDR3 is CASSWGLAGGLRTDTQYF. CDR3 coding DNA: TGTGCCAGCAGTTGGGGACTAGCGGGAGGGCTTCGCACAGATACGCAGTATTTT.